This T cell receptor (beta chain) came from a study of cytomegalovirus exposure and HLA in healthy donors (dated by TCRdb to the late 2010s). Background for the entire study: According to an earlier analysis of a few hundred of the donors, 200 million or so T cells yielded some 110 million unique TCR beta sequences and approximately 280 Gb of sequence data. The number of typed donors differed by locus: about 620-640 for A, B, C, DRB1 and DQB1; approximately 520 for DQA1; roughly 600 for DPA1; and some 430 for DPB1. The study aimed to test whether cataloging public T cell receptors could reveal signatures of past pathogen exposure. Class I and class II HLA loci were covered by the typing at four-digit resolution. In the later analysis, no new phenotypic data were used to find candidate immune exposures; instead, reliance was placed on TCR beta sequences and their occurrence across donors. A few DR-DQ haplotypes were handled as single units for association and clustering because linkage in the cohort was strong. In a later analysis, previously published TCR beta repertoires from roughly 710 donors were re-analyzed and high-resolution HLA genotyping was added so that TCR occurrence patterns could be studied. To predict cytomegalovirus infection status, the study combined high-throughput TCR immunosequencing, statistical association of individual TCRs with disease status, and machine learning. In an earlier analysis of several hundred of the donors, high-throughput TCR beta sequencing was used to judge whether each TCR beta V gene segment behaved as functional or pseudogenic. Donor age, sex, ethnicity and CMV serostatus were collected together with the repertoire data. In a later genetic analysis, genome-wide SNP genotypes for about three fifths of the roughly 670 donors were used, and that subset was treated as a discovery cohort. Among around 400 genotyped donors of the cohort, an average of roughly 230,000 unique TCR beta nucleotide sequences was sequenced per donor, of which about 18% were non-productive. The study used immunosequencing to profile the T cell repertoires of approximately 640 subjects and linked those repertoires to cytomegalovirus serostatus. Around 330 gigabases of sequencing data and 70 million to 95 million unique TCR sequences made up an early release that covered around 640 HLA-typed donors. Besides the first cohort of more than 650 subjects, a separate validation cohort made up of over a hundred different subjects was used. Of the 300 to 500 genotyped donors, approximately 80% were placed in the genetic ancestry cluster associated with self-reported Caucasian donors. Every discovery cohort repertoire had been produced on one sequencing platform.

To prepare the library, the immunoSEQ multiplex PCR assay was applied. A mixture of 60 forward primers for TCR Vbeta segments and 13 reverse primers for TCR Jbeta segments was used in the multiplex PCR. The CDR3 region of rearranged TCR beta genes was amplified from genomic DNA with a multiplex PCR assay. The amplified TCR beta libraries were sequenced on the Illumina HiSeq System as 87-base-pair reads. In the paper's pipeline: In a later analysis, 77 million or so unique TCR beta chains were counted across the 690 or so repertoires, and roughly 9.9 million of these chains were shared by at least two donors. Raw reads were error-corrected and collapsed into unique sequences by a nearest-neighbor algorithm in which closely related sequences were merged to remove PCR and sequencing errors. V, D and J gene segments were assigned by aligning CDR3 sequences to IMGT reference sequences. For a sequence to be retained, at least a six-nucleotide match to both a V gene segment and a J gene segment was required. Rearrangements were called productive when the CDR3 lacked stop codons and stayed in frame with V and J; all others were non-productive. CDR3 was defined by IMGT convention, running from the second conserved V-encoded cysteine to the conserved J-encoded phenylalanine. In an earlier analysis of some 550 of the donors, sequences lacking an unambiguous match to a single V gene segment were excluded. In an earlier analysis of about 590 of the donors, a V segment was called functional when productive rearrangements were above 56.7%, and segregating when the standard deviation between donors exceeded 5%. To diagnose cytomegalovirus status from the catalog of TCR beta chain sequences, a statistical classification framework was built. In a later analysis, TCR nucleotide sequences were compared against IMGT/GENE-DB human TR gene sequences so that V and J genes could be assigned. A later analysis assigned CDR3 sequences and most-parsimonious VDJ recombination scenarios with the TCRdist pipeline. In a later analysis, each TCR beta chain was defined by its CDR3 amino acid sequence together with its V-gene family, and reads without a unique V-gene family were excluded. In a later analysis, 500 to 650 highly shared, low-generation-probability nucleotide sequences were removed to address suspected cross-contamination and a sequencing artifact. In a later analysis, a clonal expansion index was calculated for each public chain from normalized within-repertoire ranks of inferred template counts. Generation probabilities in a later analysis came from a VDJ recombination model fitted to out-of-frame rearrangements, and those results were checked against IGoR. In a later analysis, hypergeometric tests were used to score TCR-TCR, TCR-HLA and TCR-CMV co-occurrence, with a repertoire-size bias correction applied to TCR pairs. In a later analysis, false discovery rates were estimated by permuting HLA or CMV assignments 20 times. In a later analysis, co-occurring TCRs were grouped with DBSCAN, and TCRdist sequence similarity was added when clustering was performed within HLA-allele-positive subsets. Repertoires with fewer than 30,000 or more than 120,000 public chains were left out of co-occurrence clustering, as were five repertoires with anomalous nucleotide sharing. TCRdb retrieved this table from immuneACCESS and kept in-frame rearrangements only. Not all clones are present; in checked studies, unresolved V genes account for under half, and no reason is known for the remainder. V and J calls and clone size follow that table, whereas D and trimming were derived from the DNA. Recorded for this sample are 200,000 to 250,000 clones; around four fifths of them occurred a single time. The top ten clones comprise less than 3% of the sample.

General conclusions and limits of the study: In a later analysis, most CMV-associated TCR beta chains were found to appear HLA-restricted, with HLA associations seemingly driven largely by CMV exposure. In the study, some 160 TCR beta chains were listed as associated with cytomegalovirus. In a later genetic analysis, a missense DCLRE1C variant was associated with V-gene and J-gene trimming of TCR beta chains, and the association was replicated in an independent cohort. Linkage disequilibrium might explain the correlated functional status among segregating V segments, but an unknown experimental factor could not be ruled out. The authors suggested that the approach could potentially be generalized to other disease states and immunological phenotypes. The cohort was sequenced for TCR beta chains only, and without alpha or paired-chain data the features that could be detected were limited. In a later genetic analysis, fewer N-insertions in productive TCRs were reported among donors in an Asian-associated ancestry cluster than the approximately 710-donor mean. The earlier analysis of some 540 of the donors excluded 15 to 20 rarely observed V segments, including chromosome 9 orphons, because counts were too low. Strong co-occurrence of HLA alleles, especially DR and DQ, made assigning TCR associations to individual alleles difficult. Immune exposure information for the cohort was limited to CMV serostatus. Some IMGT-functional V segments, including TRBV6-2 and TRBV6-3, could not be distinguished by the 87-base-pair reads and were therefore excluded. A further reported finding was that TCR beta sequences accurately predicted the HLA-A and HLA-B alleles for most subjects in the first cohort. Because HLA typing was unavailable for some donors at each locus, only the typed subset was used in association tests. Cytomegalovirus status was reported to be diagnosed by the classifier with high specificity and sensitivity in both the original and validation cohorts. In a later analysis, HLA-associated TCR beta chains were found to be more clonally expanded and to have lower generation probabilities than equally common non-associated chains. Most TCR sequences were seen in very few donors, while some public TCRs were found in many individuals. Specific HLA alleles were associated with 16,951 TCR beta sequences at a false discovery rate of 0.05 in a later analysis. A later analysis reported that several top co-occurrence clusters appeared linked to parvovirus B19, influenza, CMV and Epstein-Barr virus. A cluster of highly shared sequence variants was judged likely to represent a technical artifact of the sequencing pipeline. Sequencing depth was assumed to be roughly uniform across donors in the presence/absence analyses, though that assumption may not hold. A few of the identified cytomegalovirus-associated TCR beta chains were confirmed in vitro to be specific for cytomegalovirus antigens. In a later analysis, the rate of TCR association differed among HLA loci, with DRB1 alleles having the most associated TCRs and HLA-C alleles having the fewest. An earlier analysis of approximately 590 of the donors showed that most TCR beta V segments appeared in productive rearrangements either about 87% or about 30% of the time, which broadly matched IMGT annotations.

The cohort consisted of 600 or so healthy bone marrow donors. At the time of sampling, every cohort member was nominally healthy, though immune exposures that went unrecorded were likely present. The donor tested CMV seronegative and was one of the 352 seronegative cohort members. A peripheral blood sample was collected from each donor, and TCR beta sequencing was performed on peripheral blood mononuclear cells. The Qiagen DNeasy Blood Extraction Kit was used to extract genomic DNA from the blood cell samples. V and J lose 0 bases and 1 base, and a span of 5 bases separates them. According to the germline V gene (reference sequence), CDR1 reads SEHNR and CDR2 reads FQNEAQ. The CDR3, from cysteine to phenylalanine, totals 14 residues. This entry keeps only the CDR3 DNA: 42 bases, framed from base 1. A word on this clone: Its specific antigen is unknown. No much larger clonotype is one base removed from it; base qualities were not supplied.

This receptor was identified in a woman aged 40 to 50 in good health and CMV-seronegative. Sequenced: PBMCs. The rearranged segments are TRBV7-9 and TRBJ2-3; the D gene identity is not certain. The CDR3 reads CASSLAGRTDTQYF. The sequence in DNA is TGTGCCAGCAGCTTAGCGGGCCGCACAGATACGCAGTATTTT.